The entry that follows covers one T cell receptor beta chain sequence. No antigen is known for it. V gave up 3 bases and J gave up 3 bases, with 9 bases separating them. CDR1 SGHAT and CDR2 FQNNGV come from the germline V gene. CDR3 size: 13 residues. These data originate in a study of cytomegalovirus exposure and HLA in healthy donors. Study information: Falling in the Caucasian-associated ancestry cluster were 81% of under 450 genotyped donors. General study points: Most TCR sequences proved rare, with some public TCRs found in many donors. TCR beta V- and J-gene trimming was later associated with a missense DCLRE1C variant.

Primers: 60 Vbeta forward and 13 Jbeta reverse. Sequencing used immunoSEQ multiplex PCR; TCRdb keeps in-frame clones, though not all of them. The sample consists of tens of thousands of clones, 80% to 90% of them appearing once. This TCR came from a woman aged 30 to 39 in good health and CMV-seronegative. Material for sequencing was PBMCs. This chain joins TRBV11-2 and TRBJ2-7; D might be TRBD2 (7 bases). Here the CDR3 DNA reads TGTGCCAGCAGCTTGGGAGGGGGCTACGAGCAGTACTTC. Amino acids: CASSLGGGYEQYF.